These 29 T cell receptor beta chains share one sample of origin, sequenced in a study of blood T cell repertoires in COVID-19. Sequencing used immunoSEQ multiplex PCR; TCRdb keeps in-frame clones, though not all of them. The data hold 390,000 or so clones, with around 89% observed a single time. The sequencing sample was made of peripheral blood. The receptors shown here come from a man between 18 and 29 years old with active or convalescent COVID-19.

This clone was counted a single time. The chain employs TRBV9 and TRBJ1-1, with TRBD1 matching over 11 bases. This CDR3 contains 14 residues. Germline CDR1 is SGDLS and CDR2 is YYNGEE. The ends lost 4 bases at V and 8 bases at J; junction bases unmatched: 7. CDR3 nucleotide sequence: TGTGCCAGCAGCCCGGGGACAGGGGGTAGGGAAGCTTTCTTT. The encoded protein is CASSPGTGGREAFF.

The rearrangement links TRBV6-6 to TRBJ2-3; 9 nucleotides match TRBD2. The CDR3 runs to 15 residues. The V gene's germline CDR1 is MNHNY and CDR2 SVGAGI (reference sequence). Trimming took 4 bases from V and 2 from J; bases not matched to a gene: 4. The CDR3 reads CASSSPSGVTDTQYF. In nucleotides, the CDR3 is TGTGCCAGCAGTTCCCCTAGCGGGGTCACAGATACGCAGTATTTT.

The chain employs TRBV27 and TRBJ2-2; 8 bases map to TRBD2. Germline CDR1 and CDR2: MNHEY and SMNVEV (reference sequence). This CDR3 contains 16 residues. With 5 bases clipped from V and 4 bases from J, the junction kept 9 bases outside the gene matches. The CDR3 spells CASSPIFSGSTGELFF. The CDR3 DNA reads as TGTGCCAGCAGTCCAATTTTCAGCGGGAGCACCGGGGAGCTGTTTTTT.

V usage is TRBV6-6 and J usage is TRBJ2-7; maybe TRBD2 (6 bases). Germline values: CDR1 MNHNY, CDR2 SVGAGI (reference sequence). The V end was cut by 5 bases, the J end by 4 bases, with 12 bases between. This CDR3 spans 13 amino acids. The CDR3 bases are TGTGCCAGCAGTACGGCGGGACCGTACGAGCAGTACTTC. Amino acid sequence: CASSTAGPYEQYF.

The J gene is TRBJ2-2, the V gene TRBV10-3, with TRBD2 matching over 11 bases. V lost 6 bases to trimming and J lost 0 bases; unmatched junction nucleotides: 0. There are 15 residues in the CDR3. Germline loops: CDR1 ENHRY, CDR2 SYGVKD. CDR3 loop: CAIRGLAANTGELFF. In DNA, the CDR3 is TGTGCCATCAGGGGACTAGCGGCGAACACCGGGGAGCTGTTTTTT.

The V and J genes are TRBV28 and TRBJ2-7, with 8 bases that match TRBD1. The CDR3 covers 13 residues. Germline V gene sequence: CDR1 MDHEN, CDR2 SYDVKM. The V gene end was trimmed by 4 bases and the J gene end by 4 bases; junction bases not matched to a gene: 3. This chain's CDR3 is CASSYRQGYEQYF. DNA for the CDR3: TGTGCCAGCAGTTATCGACAGGGGTACGAGCAGTACTTC. Supplemented by reference TRBV28 and TRBJ2-7, the full variable domain reads DVKVTQSSRYLVKRTGEKVFLECVQDMDHENMFWYRQDPGLGLRLIYFSYDVKMKEKGDIPEGYSVSREKKERFSLILESASTNQTSMYLCASSYRQGYEQYFGPGTRLTVT.

V and J are TRBV24-1 and TRBJ1-2; D not certain. The CDR3 is 13 amino acids. V lost 5 bases, J lost 0 bases, and 6 bases lay in between. In germline, CDR1 is KGHDR, CDR2 SFDVKD. The CDR3 region has the DNA TGTGCCACCAGTGTCGCAGCTAACTATGGCTACACCTTC. Protein: CATSVAANYGYTF.

This rearrangement joins TRBV27 to TRBJ2-4, with a possible D match to TRBD1 (5 bases). The ends were cut back, 1 base at V and 1 base at J, with 14 bases in the middle. The length of the CDR3 is 17 residues. Looked up from germline, CDR1 is MNHEY and CDR2 is SMNVEV (reference sequence). The CDR3 DNA follows: TGTGCCAGCAGTTTATTAAACCCGACAGTGGCCAAAAACATTCAGTACTTC. It codes for CASSLLNPTVAKNIQYF.

The chain combines TRBV29-1 with TRBJ1-1, with 8 bases matching TRBD1. Germline loops: CDR1 SQVTM, CDR2 ANQGSEA. CDR3 size: 14 residues. After removal of 5 bases from V and 1 base from J, the junction contained 6 bases not matched to a gene. The chain's CDR3 is CSVHSDRANTEAFF. The DNA for the CDR3 is TGCAGCGTTCACTCGGACAGGGCGAACACTGAAGCTTTCTTT.

This chain joins TRBV27 and TRBJ2-1; 10 bases match TRBD1. Unmatched junction bases numbered 4, after V lost 0 bases and J lost 14 bases. This CDR3 is built from 13 residues. Germline-derived CDR1 and CDR2 are MNHEY and SMNVEV (reference sequence). The CDR3 sequence: CASSLSPGTGEFF. The CDR3 nucleotides read TGTGCCAGCAGTTTATCCCCCGGGACAGGGGAGTTCTTC.

The gene calls are TRBV2 and TRBJ1-2; D is undetermined. The germline gives CDR1 SNHLY, CDR2 FYNNEI. The V end was cut by 10 bases, the J end by 1 base, with 25 bases between. CDR3 length equals 17 residues. The CDR3 nucleotides read TGTGCCAATTATCTGCGGGCAGCCCATCAAGATAACTATGGCTACACCTTC. This sequence encodes CANYLRAAHQDNYGYTF.

The rearrangement links TRBV5-1 to TRBJ2-1, with 10 positions matching TRBD1. V shed 0 bases and J 8 bases; nucleotides not matched to a gene: 8. Germline assignment: CDR1 SGHRS and CDR2 YFSETQ. This CDR3 spans 16 amino acids. This chain's CDR3 is CASSLVPGQGFHEQFF. CDR3 DNA: TGCGCCAGCAGCTTGGTTCCGGGACAGGGGTTCCATGAGCAGTTCTTC.

This clone was seen a single time. Other DNA sequences in the same sample also yield this CDR3. The chain couples TRBV18 to TRBJ2-2, with 7 bases lining up with TRBD1. The germline CDR1 and CDR2 sequences are KGHSH and LQKENI. This CDR3 is 16 amino acids long. V shed 2 bases, J shed 0 bases, and the junction held 3 bases outside the gene matches. DNA for the CDR3: TGTGCCAGCTCACCAAGGACAGGCCCGAACACCGGGGAGCTGTTTTTT. This gives the protein CASSPRTGPNTGELFF.

The chain has TRBV4-1 and TRBJ2-1; 8 bases are shared with TRBD2. Germline CDR1 and CDR2: MGHRA and YSYEKL. CDR3 size: 13 residues. Germline trimming cut 4 bases from V and 7 bases from J; bases unmatched to any gene: 3. The CDR3 loop reads CASSLIAGNEQFF. CDR3 sequence (DNA): TGCGCCAGCAGCCTCATAGCGGGAAATGAGCAGTTCTTC.

The V call is TRBV5-1, the J call TRBJ2-3; D uncertain. Trimming left V 1 base short and J 5 bases short, with 8 bases between. The germline gives CDR1 SGHRS, CDR2 YFSETQ. This CDR3 comprises 13 residues. CDR3 in DNA: TGCGCCAGCAGCTTGCAGCCGGGAGATACGCAGTATTTT. Protein: CASSLQPGDTQYF.

The genes are TRBV28 and TRBJ1-6; D is uncertain. CDR1 MDHEN and CDR2 SYDVKM come from the germline V gene. The CDR3 spans 13 residues. Trimming removed 3 bases at V and 5 bases at J, with 5 bases between. Here the CDR3 reads CASSLRDNSPLHF. The CDR3 DNA follows: TGTGCCAGCAGTTTGAGGGATAATTCACCCCTCCACTTT. The variable domain in full, with the rest retrieved from reference TRBV28 and TRBJ1-6, is DVKVTQSSRYLVKRTGEKVFLECVQDMDHENMFWYRQDPGLGLRLIYFSYDVKMKEKGDIPEGYSVSREKKERFSLILESASTNQTSMYLCASSLRDNSPLHFGNGTRLTVT.

The V call is TRBV24-1, the J call TRBJ1-3; D remains ambiguous. CDR3 length: 15 residues. Germline CDR1 reads KGHDR; CDR2 reads SFDVKD. The V end was cut by 3 bases, the J end by 1 base, with 9 bases between. CDR3 protein: CATSDAGASGNTIYF. The DNA for the CDR3 is TGTGCCACCAGTGATGCAGGTGCGTCTGGAAACACCATATATTTT.

V and J are TRBV20-1 and TRBJ1-2, with a weak D call TRBD1 (5 bases). The CDR3 covers 16 residues. Germline CDR1 is DFQATT and CDR2 is SNEGSKA (reference sequence). V was cut by 3 bases and J by 0 bases, with 17 bases left in between. This chain's CDR3 is CSASMYRTTSNYGYTF. CDR3 nucleotide sequence: TGCAGTGCTAGTATGTACAGGACTACCTCTAACTATGGCTACACCTTC.

V usage is TRBV7-3 and J usage is TRBJ2-6; 9 bases match TRBD2. CDR3 size: 21 residues. With 1 base clipped from V and 3 bases from J, the junction kept 16 bases outside the gene matches. CDR1 is SGHTA, CDR2 FQGTGA, per germline. CDR3 sequence: CASSLRPLASGRPGGANVLTF. CDR3 nucleotides: TGTGCCAGCAGCTTAAGGCCTCTCGCGAGCGGGAGGCCAGGTGGGGCCAACGTCCTGACTTTC.

The chain combines TRBV13 with TRBJ1-6; D is possibly TRBD1 (6 bases). There are 16 residues in the CDR3. The germline V gene has CDR1 PRHDT and CDR2 FYEKMQ (reference sequence). Trimming took off 5 bases at V and 7 bases at J, with 18 bases between the two ends. CDR3 protein: CASSKGGATRNSPLHF. The CDR3 coding sequence is TGTGCCAGCAGCAAGGGGGGGGCGACGAGAAATTCACCCCTCCACTTT.

The chain links TRBV5-6 to TRBJ1-6; D remains unclear. The germline V and J ends were trimmed by 0 bases and 7 bases, with 17 bases remaining between them. Germline CDR1 is SGHDT and CDR2 is YYEEEE. This CDR3 is built from 17 residues. The CDR3 loop reads CASSLGGSVVWNSPLHF. The CDR3 DNA reads as TGTGCCAGCAGCTTGGGAGGGTCGGTCGTTTGGAATTCACCCCTCCACTTT.

V and J are TRBV7-6 and TRBJ2-5; TRBD2 matches at 15 bases. Trimming removed 5 bases from V and 1 base from J; junction bases left unmatched: 5. CDR3 length: 17 amino acids. From germline, CDR1 is SGHVS and CDR2 FNYEAQ. The CDR3 loop reads CASSLGGLAGGQETQYF. Here the CDR3 DNA reads TGTGCCAGCAGCCTTGGGGGACTAGCGGGGGGCCAAGAGACCCAGTACTTC.

The J gene is TRBJ2-5, the V gene TRBV10-3, with a tentative D call TRBD2 (6 bases). The length of the CDR3 is 14 residues. The V end was cut by 2 bases, the J end by 7 bases, with 14 bases between. Germline V gene lookup returns CDR1 ENHRY and CDR2 SYGVKD. The CDR3 spells CAISEALGGGTQYF. The DNA for the CDR3 is TGTGCCATCAGTGAGGCCTTGGGGGGAGGGACCCAGTACTTC.

CDR3 coding DNA: TGTGCCAGCAGCATAGGACTAGCGGTAAACAATGAGCAGTTCTTC. Its protein product is CASSIGLAVNNEQFF. The J gene is TRBJ2-1, the V gene TRBV7-9; 10 bases fit TRBD2. V trimming: 5 bases; J trimming: 5 bases; junction bases outside the gene matches: 6. The CDR3 consists of 15 residues. Per germline, CDR1 SEHNR and CDR2 FQNEAQ (reference sequence).

The chain links TRBV19 to TRBJ1-2; tentative D call: TRBD1 (5 bases). The CDR3 runs 15 residues. Looked up from germline, CDR1 is LNHDA and CDR2 is SQIVND (reference sequence). V was clipped by 3 bases and J by 4 bases, with 15 bases between them. The CDR3 loop reads CASSMGGVRGYGYTF. The DNA of the CDR3 is TGTGCCAGTAGTATGGGAGGCGTGAGGGGCTATGGCTACACCTTC.

The chain links TRBV9 to TRBJ2-5, with D perhaps TRBD2 (7 bases). The CDR3 runs 15 residues. V was cut by 0 bases and J by 4 bases, with 13 bases left in between. Looked up from germline, CDR1 is SGDLS and CDR2 is YYNGEE. CDR3 sequence reads: CASSVAGGQGETQYF. The CDR3 DNA reads TGTGCCAGCAGCGTAGCCGGGGGGCAAGGAGAGACCCAGTACTTC.

The chain carries TRBV6-5 and TRBJ2-2, with D possibly matching TRBD1 (5 bases). This CDR3 spans 14 amino acids. From germline, CDR1 is MNHEY and CDR2 SVGAGI. V dropped 2 bases and J dropped 5 bases, with 9 bases sitting between them. This CDR3 reads CASSYQGFTGELFF. In nucleotides, the CDR3 is TGTGCCAGCAGTTACCAGGGTTTTACCGGGGAGCTGTTTTTT.

This chain connects TRBV6-2 or TRBV6-3 to TRBJ1-5; tentative D call: TRBD1 (6 bases). The CDR3 runs to 19 residues. Germline V gene sequence: CDR1 MNHEY, CDR2 SVGEGT. Trimming cost V 2 bases and J 0 bases, with 20 bases left between them. The CDR3 here is CASSYGGQQNIYSNQPQHF. The CDR3 bases are TGTGCCAGCAGTTACGGAGGACAGCAAAACATTTATAGCAATCAGCCCCAGCATTTT.

J is TRBJ1-1 and V is TRBV6-5; perhaps TRBD1 as D (6 bases). Germline values: CDR1 MNHEY, CDR2 SVGAGI. V dropped 7 bases and J dropped 0 bases, with 15 bases sitting between them. The CDR3 totals 15 residues. The CDR3 DNA reads as TGTGCCAGCATAAGAACCGGGACACTGAACACTGAAGCTTTCTTT. It is translated as CASIRTGTLNTEAFF.